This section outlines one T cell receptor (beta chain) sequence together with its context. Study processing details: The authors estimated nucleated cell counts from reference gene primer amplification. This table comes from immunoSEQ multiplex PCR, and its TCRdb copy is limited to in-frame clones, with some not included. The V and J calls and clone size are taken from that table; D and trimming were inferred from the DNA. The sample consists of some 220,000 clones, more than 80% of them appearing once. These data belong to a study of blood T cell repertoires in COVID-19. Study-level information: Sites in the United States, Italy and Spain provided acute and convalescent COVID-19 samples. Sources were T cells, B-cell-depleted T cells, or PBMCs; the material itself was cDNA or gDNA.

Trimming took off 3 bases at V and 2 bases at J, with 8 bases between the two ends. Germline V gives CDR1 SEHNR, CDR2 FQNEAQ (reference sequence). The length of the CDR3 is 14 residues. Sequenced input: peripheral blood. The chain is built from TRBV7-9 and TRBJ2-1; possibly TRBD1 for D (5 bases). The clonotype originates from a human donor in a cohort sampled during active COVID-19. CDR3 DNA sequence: TGTGCCAGCAGCTTGCTAGGGGCCTACAATGAGCAGTTCTTC. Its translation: CASSLLGAYNEQFF.